Below are 17 T cell receptor beta chains sequenced from a single sample in a study of T cell responses to AZD1222 COVID-19 vaccine. Assay used: immunoSEQ multiplex PCR; TCRdb lists only in-frame clones, some missing. Of tens of thousands of clones listed, about 94% were seen once; the top ten hold less than 4%. Sequencing was performed on peripheral blood, taken 28 days after the second AZD1222 dose. These TCRs come from an adult who received the AZD1222 COVID-19 vaccine.

This clone turned up a few times. The chain is built from TRBV28 and TRBJ2-7; 12 positions agree with TRBD2. The germline V gene encodes CDR1 MDHEN and CDR2 SYDVKM. V lost 1 base and J lost 4; bases outside the gene matches: 5. The CDR3 sequence is 16 residues long. The CDR3 DNA is TGTGCCAGCAGTTTATCCTTGACTAGCGGGGGTTACGAGCAGTACTTC. It yields the protein CASSLSLTSGGYEQYF.

V is TRBV3-1 (or the pseudogene TRBV3-2) and J is TRBJ2-5, with TRBD1 matching over 11 bases. The V segment lost 1 base and the J segment 7 bases; nucleotides outside the gene matches: 11. This CDR3 is 17 amino acids long. Looked up from germline, CDR1 is LGHDT and CDR2 is YNNKEL (reference sequence). The CDR3 region is CASSQVLLDRGRGTQYF. In DNA, the CDR3 is TGTGCCAGCAGCCAAGTCTTGCTGGACAGGGGGCGGGGGACCCAGTACTTC.

The V gene is TRBV4-3, the J gene TRBJ2-2; D gene unclear. CDR1 and CDR2 (germline): LGHNA, YSLEER. Trimming removed 0 bases at V and 4 bases at J, with 12 bases between. The CDR3 is made up of 16 amino acids. In DNA form, the CDR3 reads TGCGCCAGCAGCCAAGACAGAACTCTGGCCACCGGGGAGCTGTTTTTT. Translation: CASSQDRTLATGELFF.

This chain uses TRBV6-1 with TRBJ1-1, with D perhaps matching TRBD1 (6 bases). This CDR3 comprises 15 residues. Germline CDR1 is MNHNS and CDR2 is SASEGT. V lost 0 bases to trimming and J lost 3 bases, with 11 bases between them. CDR3 bases: TGTGCCAGCAGTGAAGCTGCAGGGGCCCACACTGAAGCTTTCTTT. As protein: CASSEAAGAHTEAFF.

This chain uses TRBV7-2 with TRBJ2-1; D unresolved. Germline loops: CDR1 SGHTA, CDR2 FQGNSA. This CDR3 spans 13 amino acids. V shed 3 bases and J shed 0 bases, with 3 bases lying between them. In nucleotides, the CDR3 is TGTGCCAGCAGCTTGGGCTCCTACAATGAGCAGTTCTTC. Residues: CASSLGSYNEQFF.

The rearrangement links TRBV11-3 to TRBJ1-6; D ambiguous. CDR1 is SGHNT and CDR2 is YENEEA in the germline V gene. The CDR3 sequence is 13 residues long. Trimming took off 0 bases at V and 6 bases at J, with 3 bases between the two ends. CDR3 protein: CASSLDPNSPLHF. In nucleotides, the CDR3 is TGTGCCAGCAGCTTAGACCCTAATTCACCCCTCCACTTT.

The chain uses TRBV4-3 and TRBJ1-2; D possibly corresponds to TRBD1 (5 bases). This CDR3 region has 15 residues. Germline V lookup: CDR1 LGHNA, CDR2 YSLEER. V gave up 0 bases and J gave up 5 bases, with 13 bases separating them. The CDR3 protein is CASSQDSGDRYGYTF. The CDR3, as DNA: TGCGCCAGCAGCCAAGATTCGGGGGATCGGTATGGCTACACCTTC.

V is TRBV29-1 and J is TRBJ2-3, with 8 bases lining up with TRBD1. This CDR3 spans 16 amino acids. The V gene end was trimmed by 5 bases and the J gene end by 4 bases; junction bases not matched to a gene: 14. Looked up from germline, CDR1 is SQVTM and CDR2 is ANQGSEA. As DNA, the CDR3 is TGCAGCGTTTCATCCCTCCGGGACAGGTTCGCAGATACGCAGTATTTT. This gives the protein CSVSSLRDRFADTQYF.

V is TRBV20-1 and J is TRBJ1-5; no clear D gene. In germline, CDR1 is DFQATT, CDR2 SNEGSKA (reference sequence). The ends were cut back, 3 bases at V and 4 bases at J, with 16 bases in the middle. The CDR3 totals 15 residues. The DNA for the CDR3 is TGCAGTGCTAGTGTTGCAGCAACCTTAAATCAGCCCCAGCATTTT. This encodes CSASVAATLNQPQHF.

The V call is TRBV3-1 (or the pseudogene TRBV3-2), the J call TRBJ2-5; no clear D. Germline V gene sequence: CDR1 LGHDT, CDR2 YNNKEL (reference sequence). This CDR3 comprises 15 residues. Trimming removed 1 base from V and 0 bases from J, with 9 bases in between. The CDR3 bases are TGTGCCAGCAGCCAAGCCAGATTGTACCAAGAGACCCAGTACTTC. Encoded protein: CASSQARLYQETQYF.

The rearrangement joins TRBV11-3 to TRBJ2-1; the D gene is possibly TRBD2 (6 bases). V lost 0 bases and J lost 2, with 8 bases in between. This CDR3 has 15 amino acids. Germline CDR1 SGHNT, CDR2 YENEEA. The CDR3 loop reads CASSLERGPYNEQFF. CDR3 nucleotide sequence: TGTGCCAGCAGCTTAGAGCGGGGTCCCTACAATGAGCAGTTCTTC.

The chain has TRBV10-3 and TRBJ2-7; D is unresolved. Germline V gives CDR1 ENHRY, CDR2 SYGVKD. Trimming removed 8 bases from V and 1 base from J, with 21 bases in between. There are 16 residues in the CDR3. The CDR3, as DNA: TGTGCCATCTCTAACCCCCCCCCTTTCCAGTCCTACGAGCAGTACTTC. This gives the protein CAISNPPPFQSYEQYF.

The rearrangement joins TRBV19 to TRBJ1-5; the D gene is possibly TRBD1 (6 bases). V was cut by 4 bases and J by 7 bases, with 8 bases left in between. The CDR3 contains 12 residues. Germline-derived CDR1 and CDR2 are LNHDA and SQIVND (reference sequence). The CDR3 DNA reads as TGTGCCAGTAGTACCGGGGGCCAGCCCCAGCATTTT. It encodes CASSTGGQPQHF.

The chain uses TRBV6-5 and TRBJ1-6; 9 nucleotides agree with TRBD1. Trimming at V came to 4 bases and at J to 9 bases, leaving 4 bases not matched to a gene. This CDR3 has 14 amino acids. Germline loops: CDR1 MNHEY, CDR2 SVGAGI. The CDR3 reads CASSWGQGSSPLHF. CDR3 in DNA: TGTGCCAGCAGTTGGGGACAGGGAAGTTCACCCCTCCACTTT.

This rearrangement joins TRBV6-5 to TRBJ1-2; 7 nucleotides agree with TRBD1. V trimming: 5 bases; J trimming: 4 bases; junction bases outside the gene matches: 7. CDR1 is MNHEY and CDR2 is SVGAGI in the germline V gene. The CDR3 runs to 14 residues. CDR3: CASSIQGTVYGYTF. CDR3 DNA: TGTGCCAGCAGTATCCAGGGGACAGTCTATGGCTACACCTTC.

V gene TRBV13 combines with J gene TRBJ1-2; D might be TRBD1 (5 bases). V lost 0 bases to trimming and J lost 8 bases, with 13 bases between them. Germline values: CDR1 PRHDT, CDR2 FYEKMQ (reference sequence). The CDR3 is 14 amino acids. Written as DNA, the CDR3 is TGTGCCAGCAGCTTAGGGGCAGGGCCTTACGGCTACACCTTC. Translation gives CASSLGAGPYGYTF. Supplemented by reference TRBV13 and TRBJ1-2, the full variable domain reads AAGVIQSPRHLIKEKRETATLKCYPIPRHDTVYWYQQGPGQDPQFLISFYEKMQSDKGSIPDRFSAQQFSDYHSELNMSSLELGDSALYFCASSLGAGPYGYTFGSGTRLTVV.

This clone has a single count. The chain carries TRBV18 and TRBJ1-5; a possible D gene is TRBD1 (5 bases). Germline V gene sequence: CDR1 KGHSH, CDR2 LQKENI. This CDR3 is built from 16 residues. V shed 3 bases and J shed 2 bases, with 14 bases lying between them. The CDR3: CASSPPPSRGNQPQHF. The CDR3 DNA reads as TGTGCCAGCTCACCTCCCCCCTCCAGGGGCAATCAGCCCCAGCATTTT.